These T cell receptor beta chains were read from a single sample in a study of T cell changes during pregnancy in multiple sclerosis. Assay used: immunoSEQ multiplex PCR; TCRdb lists only in-frame clones, some missing. The sample consists of some 80,000 clones, about 94% of them appearing once. This sample comprised peripheral blood, obtained in the third trimester of pregnancy. These receptors were collected from a female donor with multiple sclerosis, enrolled in a pregnancy study. The CDR3 runs from the conserved cysteine through the conserved F or W. Fields, in order: clone size, CDR3 length, J gene, V gene, D gene, CDR3 DNA, CDR3 protein. A D gene is named only where the DNA matches it firmly. Size values are once, few and many counts, or a class for expanded clones, and some rows have none.

once,11,TRBJ2-1,TRBV19,NA,TGTGCCAGTAGGTTCGGGGATGAGCAGTTCTTC,CASRFGDEQFF
NA,16,TRBJ2-5,TRBV4-1,TRBD2,TGCGCCAGCAGCCCCCGACTACCGCGGGGGGGCGGGACCCAGTACTTC,CASSPRLPRGGGTQYF
NA,16,TRBJ1-1,TRBV7-3,TRBD1,TGTGCCAGCAGCTTAAGTCCCGGGACAGGTTACACTGAAGCTTTCTTT,CASSLSPGTGYTEAFF
NA,11,TRBJ1-2,TRBV30,NA,TGTGCCTGGAGGTCACTCATAGGCTACACCTTC,CAWRSLIGYTF
NA,11,TRBJ2-3,TRBV20-1,TRBD2,TGCTGTAGCGGGGGTGAAGATACGCAGTATTTT,CCSGGEDTQYF
NA,14,TRBJ2-1,TRBV10-3,TRBD2,TGTGCCGTCTCGGGAGGGGGCTCCTACAATGAGCAGTTCTTC,CAVSGGGSYNEQFF
NA,14,TRBJ2-7,TRBV11-2,NA,TGTGCCAGCAGCTTAGGTACAGGGAGTGGCGAGCAGTACTTC,CASSLGTGSGEQYF
NA,15,TRBJ2-1,TRBV30,TRBD2,TGTGCCTGGAGTGTACGTAGCGGGGGGGCTGTTGAGCAGTTCTTC,CAWSVRSGGAVEQFF
NA,15,TRBJ2-5,TRBV5-1,NA,TGCGCCAGCAGCTTGGACAGGGCGGTCCAAGAGACCCAGTACTTC,CASSLDRAVQETQYF
few,16,TRBJ1-2,TRBV11-2,TRBD1,TGTGCCAGCAGCTCCACAAGAGGGACGACAGGGCGGGGCTACACCTTC,CASSSTRGTTGRGYTF
NA,10,TRBJ2-1,TRBV29-1,NA,TGCAGCGTTGCAGCGTCGGAGCAGTTCTTC,CSVAASEQFF
NA,11,TRBJ2-5,TRBV5-4,NA,TGTGCCAGCAGCACCGGAGAGACCCAGTACTTC,CASSTGETQYF
NA,14,TRBJ2-2,TRBV29-1,TRBD1,TGCAGCGTCGCCGGGACAGGGGGAATTTGGGAGCTGTTTTTT,CSVAGTGGIWELFF
NA,17,TRBJ2-1,TRBV2,TRBD2,TGTGCCAGCAGTCTTACTTTAGGACTAGCGGGGGCCGGGGAGCAGTTCTTC,CASSLTLGLAGAGEQFF
NA,15,TRBJ2-3,TRBV5-1,TRBD2,TGCGCCAGCAGCTTGGGCGGGGGGGACTGGGATACGCAGTATTTT,CASSLGGGDWDTQYF
NA,14,TRBJ1-2,TRBV6-6,TRBD1,TGTGCCAGCAGTTACCGACAGGGGGCGGAAGGCTACACCTTC,CASSYRQGAEGYTF
NA,17,TRBJ1-5,TRBV28,NA,TGTGCCAGCAGCCCACCCGGACAGTATTATAGCAATCAGCCCCAGCATTTT,CASSPPGQYYSNQPQHF
NA,15,TRBJ2-7,TRBV9,NA,TGTGCCAGCAGCGTAGTAGGGGGCGCGGGGTACGAGCAGTACTTC,CASSVVGGAGYEQYF
NA,16,TRBJ1-1,TRBV4-1,NA,TGCGCCAGCAGCCAAGTAGCGAATAGAGGGAACACTGAAGCTTTCTTT,CASSQVANRGNTEAFF
NA,14,TRBJ2-2,TRBV5-1,NA,TGCGCCAGCAGCCTGGGACTTAACACCGGGGAGCTGTTTTTT,CASSLGLNTGELFF
NA,15,TRBJ1-2,TRBV6-1,NA,TGTGCCAGCAGTGCACAGGTCGCGGCAAACTATGGCTACACCTTC,CASSAQVAANYGYTF
NA,15,TRBJ2-5,TRBV19,TRBD2,TGTGCCAGTAGTGGAAGCGGGGGGGCCGGAGAGACCCAGTACTTC,CASSGSGGAGETQYF
NA,14,TRBJ2-3,TRBV6-5,NA,TGTGCCAGCAGTTACGCGGACAACACAGATACGCAGTATTTT,CASSYADNTDTQYF
NA,15,TRBJ2-7,TRBV9,TRBD2,TGTGCCAGCAGCGTAGACGGGGGGTTCTCCTACGAGCAGTACTTC,CASSVDGGFSYEQYF
NA,16,TRBJ1-5,TRBV15,NA,TGTGCCACCAGCAGAGATCAGGTGGGTGGCAATCAGCCCCAGCATTTT,CATSRDQVGGNQPQHF
NA,11,TRBJ1-1,TRBV9,NA,TGTGCCAGCGGTCAGGGGTTGGAAGCTTTCTTT,CASGQGLEAFF